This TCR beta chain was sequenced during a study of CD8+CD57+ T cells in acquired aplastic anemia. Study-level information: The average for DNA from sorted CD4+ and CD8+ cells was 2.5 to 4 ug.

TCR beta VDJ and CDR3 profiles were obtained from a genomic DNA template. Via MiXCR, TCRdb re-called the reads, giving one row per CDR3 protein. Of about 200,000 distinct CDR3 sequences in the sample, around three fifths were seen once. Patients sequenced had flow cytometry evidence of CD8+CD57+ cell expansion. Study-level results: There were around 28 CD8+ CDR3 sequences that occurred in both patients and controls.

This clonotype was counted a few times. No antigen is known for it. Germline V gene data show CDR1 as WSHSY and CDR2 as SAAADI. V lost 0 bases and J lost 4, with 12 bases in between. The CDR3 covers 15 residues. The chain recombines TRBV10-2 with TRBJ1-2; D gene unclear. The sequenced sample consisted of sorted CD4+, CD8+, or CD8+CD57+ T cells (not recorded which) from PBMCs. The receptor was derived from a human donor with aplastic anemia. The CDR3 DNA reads TGCGCCAGCAGTGAGTCGGGGATTGAATTCTATGGCTACACCTTC. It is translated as CASSESGIEFYGYTF.